This TCR beta chain was found in a study of T-cell reconstitution after alpha-beta-depleted transplantation in children. Study conclusions and caveats: Reports say that about two months after transplant, the alpha-beta T cells came out of several hundred graft clones that had expanded. T cells produced anew were the main source of T-cell counts and diversity one year after transplant.

As it was prepared, the TCRbeta library received unique molecular identifiers. TCRdb fed the PCR reads into MiXCR, producing one record per CDR3 protein. The data contain over 450,000 distinct CDR3 sequences, 8% to 11% of them seen just once; the ten biggest clones take up about 2%. Many counts were recorded for this clonotype. The antigen is undetermined. The CDR3 extends over 17 amino acids. The J segment lost 3 bases and the V segment lost 4 bases, leaving 10 bases of the junction unmatched. Germline V gene lookup returns CDR1 LGHNA and CDR2 YSLEER. Specimen: PBMCs, collected before TCRalphabeta/CD19-depleted stem cell transplant. The sequence was collected from a child aged 2-15 years with inherited bone marrow failure, due to receive a stem cell transplant. The chain combines TRBV4-3 with TRBJ2-2, with 8 bases aligning to TRBD1. The CDR3 DNA reads TGCGCCAGCAGCCGAACAACAGGGGGGAGTGACACCGGGGAGCTGTTTTTT. Amino acid sequence: CASSRTTGGSDTGELFF.